Shown below are 22 T cell receptor beta chains from a single sample sequenced in a study of shared clonotypes between healthy human individuals. Repertoires were generated with immunoSEQ multiplex PCR, while TCRdb's copy carries only in-frame clones and drops some. The sample carries about 1 million clones, about 70% recorded once. The sequenced sample consisted of memory CD4+ T cells sorted from blood. Subset in this sample: CD45RA-negative fraction. All receptors come from a man aged 18 to 29 in good health.

The J gene is TRBJ2-2, the V gene TRBV5-1, with TRBD2 matching over 9 bases. J was trimmed by 5 bases and V by 2 bases; bases with no gene match: 4. Germline lookup yields CDR1 SGHRS and CDR2 YFSETQ. The CDR3 sequence is 15 residues long. CDR3 bases: TGCGCCAGCAGCTTTAATCTAGCGGGGACCGGGGAGCTGTTTTTT. This codes for CASSFNLAGTGELFF.

The V and J genes are TRBV4-2 and TRBJ1-2, with D possibly TRBD1 on 5 matching bases. Germline V CDR1 and CDR2: LGHNA, YNFKEQ. This CDR3 is built from 16 residues. V lost 0 bases, J lost 4 bases, and 15 bases lay in between. The CDR3 region has the DNA TGTGCCAGCAGCCAAGATCTAGGGGTGCCCAGCTATGGCTACACCTTC. Translation gives CASSQDLGVPSYGYTF.

Remarks on this clone: This may be a read error, as it is one base from a much larger clone. The same CDR3 is also encoded by other DNA sequences in this sample. The chain combines TRBV6-1 with TRBJ2-7, with D hard to call. Per the germline V gene, CDR1 is MNHNS and CDR2 is SASEGT. The CDR3 is made up of 10 amino acids. V was shortened by 5 bases and J by 2 bases, with 1 base between the two germline ends. This CDR3 reads CASSTYEQYF. CDR3 sequence (DNA): TGTGCCAGCAGTACCTACGAGCAGTACTTC.

The chain combines TRBV19 with TRBJ1-6; no clear D. V lost 8 bases and J lost 10, with 15 bases in between. The germline V gene encodes CDR1 LNHDA and CDR2 SQIVND (reference sequence). This CDR3 comprises 13 residues. The DNA for the CDR3 is TGTGCCAGTCGGGGAGGACCTGGATCACCCCTCCACTTT. Encoded protein: CASRGGPGSPLHF.

The chain uses TRBV5-6 and TRBJ2-5; 8 nucleotides match TRBD2. Trimming cost V 3 bases and J 2 bases; bases outside gene matches: 18. The CDR3 totals 19 residues. Germline values: CDR1 SGHDT, CDR2 YYEEEE. The CDR3 region has the DNA TGTGCCAGCAGCTCCCCCCTGGGTATCGGGGGGGGATTTCAAGAGACCCAGTACTTC. It yields the protein CASSSPLGIGGGFQETQYF. The whole variable domain, filled in from reference TRBV5-6 and TRBJ2-5, reads DAGVTQSPTHLIKTRGQQVTLRCSPKSGHDTVSWYQQALGQGPQFIFQYYEEEERQRGNFPDRFSGHQFPNYSSELNVNALLLGDSALYLCASSSPLGIGGGFQETQYFGPGTRLLVL.

As for this clone: Other DNA sequences of this sample code for an identical CDR3. CDR3 in DNA: TGTGCCAGCAGTGAAAGTGCCGAGAACTATGGCTACACCTTC. Protein: CASSESAENYGYTF. The chain has TRBV2 and TRBJ1-2, with D hard to call. Germline CDR1 and CDR2: SNHLY and FYNNEI. The CDR3 length is 14 residues. V shed 2 bases and J shed 2 bases, with 9 bases lying between them.

The chain links TRBV7-6 to TRBJ1-4, with 7 bases matching TRBD1. CDR3 length: 15 residues. Germline lookup yields CDR1 SGHVS and CDR2 FNYEAQ. V was clipped by 6 bases and J by 7 bases; unmatched bases: 11. The CDR3 region has the DNA TGTGCCAGCAGTTACCGACAGGGTGCTTCTGAAAAACTGTTTTTT. As protein: CASSYRQGASEKLFF.

This chain joins TRBV27 and TRBJ2-2; D remains unclear. CDR1 and CDR2 from the germline V gene are MNHEY and SMNVEV (reference sequence). With 4 bases removed from V and 4 bases from J, the gap between germline ends came to 31 bases. The CDR3 loop spans 21 amino acids. CDR3 sequence reads: CASSSVTMAGFLPTITGELFF. The CDR3 nucleotides read TGTGCCAGCAGTTCAGTTACTATGGCAGGTTTCTTACCCACGATCACCGGGGAGCTGTTTTTT.

V and J are TRBV2 and TRBJ2-3; D is tentatively TRBD1 or TRBD2 (5 bases each). The CDR3 covers 15 residues. V was shortened by 7 bases and J by 1 base, with 15 bases between the two germline ends. Per the germline V gene, CDR1 is SNHLY and CDR2 is FYNNEI. The CDR3 nucleotides read TGTGCCAGCAATCTTTTAGGGGACCGCACAGATACGCAGTATTTT. This translates into CASNLLGDRTDTQYF.

This chain uses TRBV14 with TRBJ1-6; the match to TRBD1 covers 10 bases. The trim removed 1 base at V and 6 bases at J, leaving 0 bases unmatched. CDR1 and CDR2 from the germline V gene are SGHDN and FVKESK. The CDR3 is 15 amino acids. The CDR3, as DNA: TGTGCCAGCAGCCAAGGGACAGGGGGTAATTCACCCCTCCACTTT. This codes for CASSQGTGGNSPLHF.

The chain has TRBV6-6 and TRBJ1-5; D not certain. Germline V gene sequence: CDR1 MNHNY, CDR2 SVGAGI (reference sequence). V was clipped by 6 bases and J by 1 base, with 10 bases between them. The CDR3 length is 14 residues. The CDR3 sequence: CASRSHESNQPQHF. The CDR3 nucleotides are TGTGCCAGCAGGTCACATGAAAGCAATCAGCCCCAGCATTTT.

V usage is TRBV30 and J usage is TRBJ2-3; D is unclear. Germline loops: CDR1 GTSNPN, CDR2 SVGIG (reference sequence). V shed 3 bases and J shed 4 bases, with 8 bases lying between them. The CDR3 is 12 amino acids. The CDR3 loop reads CAWRTTADTQYF. DNA of the CDR3: TGTGCCTGGAGGACGACCGCAGATACGCAGTATTTT.

This chain links TRBV2 with TRBJ1-6; 7 bases align to TRBD1. In germline, CDR1 is SNHLY, CDR2 FYNNEI. Trimming took 10 bases from V and 9 from J; bases not matched to a gene: 9. CDR3 size: 13 residues. The CDR3 DNA reads TGTGCCACCTCGACAGGGTTTACTTCACCCCTCCACTTT. This gives the protein CATSTGFTSPLHF.

In its sample, this clone was seen once. The rearrangement joins TRBV29-1 to TRBJ2-1; 12 bases are shared with TRBD2. The germline V gene encodes CDR1 SQVTM and CDR2 ANQGSEA. V lost 6 bases and J lost 7; bases outside the gene matches: 10. The CDR3 extends over 15 amino acids. CDR3 sequence: CSVEPTSGRTNEQFF. Written as DNA, the CDR3 is TGCAGCGTCGAACCCACTAGCGGGAGGACAAATGAGCAGTTCTTC.

The rearrangement joins TRBV4-3 to TRBJ1-2; perhaps TRBD1 as D (5 bases). This CDR3 comprises 15 residues. V was shortened by 0 bases and J by 2 bases, with 10 bases between the two germline ends. The germline CDR1 and CDR2 sequences are LGHNA and YSLEER. CDR3 loop: CASSQEKGINYGYTF. The CDR3 bases are TGCGCCAGCAGCCAAGAAAAGGGGATAAACTATGGCTACACCTTC.

This clone turned up a few times. The V gene is TRBV30, the J gene TRBJ2-3; D ambiguous. V lost 0 bases and J lost 6, with 7 bases in between. Germline lookup yields CDR1 GTSNPN and CDR2 SVGIG (reference sequence). The CDR3 sequence is 12 residues long. Here the CDR3 reads CAWSVWADTQYF. Written as DNA, the CDR3 is TGTGCCTGGAGTGTCTGGGCCGATACGCAGTATTTT. Complete variable domain (other parts from reference TRBV30 and TRBJ2-3): SQTIHQWPATLVQPVGSPLSLECTVEGTSNPNLYWYRQAAGRGLQLLFYSVGIGQISSEVPQNLSASRPQDRQFILSSKKLLLSDSGFYLCAWSVWADTQYFGPGTRLTVL.

Only one count was recorded for this clone. The genes are TRBV5-1 and TRBJ2-7; a weak D match, TRBD1 (5 bases). Germline CDR1 SGHRS, CDR2 YFSETQ. Trimming stripped 4 bases from V and 4 bases from J, with 12 bases between. The CDR3 has 13 residues. In DNA, the CDR3 is TGCGCCAGCAGCCCAGGGCCAGATTACGAGCAGTACTTC. Translating it yields CASSPGPDYEQYF.

The rearrangement links TRBV4-1 to TRBJ1-1; D not certain. This CDR3 comprises 14 residues. Germline lookup yields CDR1 MGHRA and CDR2 YSYEKL. Trimming cost V 2 bases and J 7 bases, with 14 bases left between them. CDR3 amino acids: CASSQNGRADEAFF. CDR3 DNA: TGCGCCAGCAGCCAAAATGGGCGGGCTGATGAAGCTTTCTTT.

This clone was detected a few times. The same CDR3 arises from other DNA sequences in this sample as well. This chain connects TRBV20-1 to TRBJ2-5; D not certain. Germline V gene lookup returns CDR1 DFQATT and CDR2 SNEGSKA (reference sequence). The CDR3 is 9 amino acids. V lost 6 bases to trimming and J lost 5 bases, with 4 bases between them. The CDR3 region is CSAGETQYF. Written as DNA, the CDR3 is TGCAGTGCCGGGGAGACCCAGTACTTC.

The chain couples TRBV2 to TRBJ2-5; D is uncertain. Germline loops: CDR1 SNHLY, CDR2 FYNNEI. The CDR3 is 13 amino acids. V gave up 1 base and J gave up 3 bases, with 6 bases separating them. The CDR3 loop reads CASSEGMKETQYF. Here the CDR3 DNA reads TGTGCCAGCAGTGAAGGCATGAAAGAGACCCAGTACTTC.

The rearrangement links TRBV29-1 to TRBJ1-1; a possible D gene is TRBD1 (5 bases). This CDR3 spans 13 amino acids. Germline loops: CDR1 SQVTM, CDR2 ANQGSEA. The germline V and J ends were trimmed by 6 bases and 3 bases, with 14 bases remaining between them. The CDR3 reads CSVTVTGDTEAFF. DNA for the CDR3: TGCAGCGTCACAGTCACGGGGGACACTGAAGCTTTCTTT.

The rearrangement uses TRBV5-4 and TRBJ2-4; 7 bases agree with TRBD2. V gave up 4 bases and J gave up 1 base; unmatched junction bases: 8. This CDR3 contains 16 residues. Germline CDR1 is SGHNT and CDR2 is YYREEE (reference sequence). For the CDR3, the DNA is TGTGCCAGCAGCCGATCCCGGGAGGTGGCCAAAAACATTCAGTACTTC. This sequence encodes CASSRSREVAKNIQYF.